The entry that follows covers one T cell receptor beta chain sequence. This entry is derived from a study of blood T cell repertoires in COVID-19. In the study overall: Researchers got acute and convalescent COVID-19 samples from the United States, Italy and Spain. Nucleic acid was either cDNA or gDNA, and it came from T cells, B-cell-depleted T cells, or PBMCs.

In the source study's methods: Amplification of reference gene primers provided the estimated nucleated cell counts. Some clones are missing from TCRdb's copy, which holds only in-frame ones; the method was immunoSEQ multiplex PCR. V and J calls and clone size are given by that table; D and trimming were obtained from the DNA. The data show hundreds of thousands of clones, with under 95% seen just once and under 3.5% held by the top ten. The CDR3 contains 15 residues. J lost 4 bases, V lost 0 bases, and 5 bases had no gene match. CDR1 is SGHVS, CDR2 FQNEAQ, per germline. This receptor was identified in a woman aged 18-29 years who had recovered from COVID-19. The V call is TRBV7-8, the J call TRBJ1-2; 7 nucleotides match TRBD1. The sample was peripheral blood. CDR3 region: CASSLATGVGYGYTF. DNA of the CDR3: TGTGCCAGCAGCTTAGCCACAGGGGTTGGCTATGGCTACACCTTC.